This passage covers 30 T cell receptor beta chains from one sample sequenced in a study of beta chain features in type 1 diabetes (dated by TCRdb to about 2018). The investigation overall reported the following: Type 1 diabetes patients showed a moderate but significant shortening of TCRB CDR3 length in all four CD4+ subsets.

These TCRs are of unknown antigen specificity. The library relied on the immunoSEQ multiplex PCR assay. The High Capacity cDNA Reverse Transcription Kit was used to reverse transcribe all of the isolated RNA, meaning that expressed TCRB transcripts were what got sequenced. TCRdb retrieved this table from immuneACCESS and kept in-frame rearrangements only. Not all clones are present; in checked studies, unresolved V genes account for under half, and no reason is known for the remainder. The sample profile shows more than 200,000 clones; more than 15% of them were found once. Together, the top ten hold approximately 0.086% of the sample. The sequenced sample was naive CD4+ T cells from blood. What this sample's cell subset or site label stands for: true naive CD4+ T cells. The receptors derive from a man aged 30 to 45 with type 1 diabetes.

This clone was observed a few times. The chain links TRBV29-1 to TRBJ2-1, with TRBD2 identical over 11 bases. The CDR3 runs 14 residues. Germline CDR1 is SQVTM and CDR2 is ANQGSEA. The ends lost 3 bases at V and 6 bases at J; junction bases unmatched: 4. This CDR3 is CSVDVLAGANEQFF. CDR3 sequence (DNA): TGCAGCGTTGATGTACTAGCGGGAGCCAATGAGCAGTTCTTC.

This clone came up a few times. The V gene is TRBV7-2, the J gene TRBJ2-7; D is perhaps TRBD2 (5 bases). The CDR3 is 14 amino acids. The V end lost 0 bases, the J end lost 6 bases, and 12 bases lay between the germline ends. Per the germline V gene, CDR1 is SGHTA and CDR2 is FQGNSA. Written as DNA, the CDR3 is TGTGCCAGCAGCTTAGCCCTACTAGGAAGCGAGCAGTACTTC. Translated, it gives CASSLALLGSEQYF.

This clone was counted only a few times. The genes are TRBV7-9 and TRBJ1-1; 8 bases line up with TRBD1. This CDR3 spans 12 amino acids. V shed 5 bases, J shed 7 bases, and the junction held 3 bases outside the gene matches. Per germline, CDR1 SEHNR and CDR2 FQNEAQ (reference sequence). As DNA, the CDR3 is TGTGCCAGCAGCCCTGACAGGGGTGAAGCTTTCTTT. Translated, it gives CASSPDRGEAFF.

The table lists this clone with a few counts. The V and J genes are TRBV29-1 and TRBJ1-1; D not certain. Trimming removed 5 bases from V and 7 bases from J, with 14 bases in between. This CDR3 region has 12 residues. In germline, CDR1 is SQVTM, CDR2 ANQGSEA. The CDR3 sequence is CSVQPNTVEAFF. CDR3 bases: TGCAGCGTTCAACCGAACACTGTTGAAGCTTTCTTT.

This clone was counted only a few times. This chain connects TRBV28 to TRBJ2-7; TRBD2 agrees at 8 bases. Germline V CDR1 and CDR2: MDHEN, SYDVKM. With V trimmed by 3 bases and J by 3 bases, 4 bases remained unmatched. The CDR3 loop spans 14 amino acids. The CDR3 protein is CASSLLAGHYEQYF. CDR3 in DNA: TGTGCCAGCAGTTTGCTAGCGGGCCACTACGAGCAGTACTTC.

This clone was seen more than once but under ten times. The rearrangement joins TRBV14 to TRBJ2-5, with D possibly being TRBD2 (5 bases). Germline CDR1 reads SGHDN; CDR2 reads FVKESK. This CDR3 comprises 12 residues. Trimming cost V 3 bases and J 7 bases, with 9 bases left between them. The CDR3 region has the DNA TGTGCCAGCAGCCAGCCCCGGGGGACCCAGTACTTC. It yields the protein CASSQPRGTQYF.

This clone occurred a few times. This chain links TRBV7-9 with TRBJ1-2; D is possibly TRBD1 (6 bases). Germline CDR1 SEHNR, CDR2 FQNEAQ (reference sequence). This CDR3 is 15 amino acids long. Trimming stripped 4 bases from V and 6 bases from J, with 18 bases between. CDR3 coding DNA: TGTGCCAGCAGCTCTCCTCGACAGGTCAGCCATGGCTACACCTTC. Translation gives CASSSPRQVSHGYTF. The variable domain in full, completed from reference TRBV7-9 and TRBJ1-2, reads DTGVSQNPRHKITKRGQNVTFRCDPISEHNRLYWYRQTLGQGPEFLTYFQNEAQLEKSRLLSDRFSAERPKGSFSTLEIQRTEQGDSAMYLCASSSPRQVSHGYTFGSGTRLTVV.

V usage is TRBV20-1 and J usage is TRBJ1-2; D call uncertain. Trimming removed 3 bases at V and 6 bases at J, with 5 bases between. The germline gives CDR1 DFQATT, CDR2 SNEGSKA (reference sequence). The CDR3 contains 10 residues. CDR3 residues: CSASYHGYTF. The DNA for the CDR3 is TGCAGTGCTAGCTATCATGGCTACACCTTC.

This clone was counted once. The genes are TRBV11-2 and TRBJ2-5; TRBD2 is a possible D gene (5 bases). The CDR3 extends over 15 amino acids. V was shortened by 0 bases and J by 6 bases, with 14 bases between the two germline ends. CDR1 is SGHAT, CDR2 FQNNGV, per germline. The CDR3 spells CASSLDLTGRQTQYF. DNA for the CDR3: TGTGCCAGCAGCTTAGATTTGACGGGGAGACAGACCCAGTACTTC.

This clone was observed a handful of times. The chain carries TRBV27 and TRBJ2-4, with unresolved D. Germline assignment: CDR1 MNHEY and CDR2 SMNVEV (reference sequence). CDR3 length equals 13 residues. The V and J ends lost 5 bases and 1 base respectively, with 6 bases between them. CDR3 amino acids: CASSGSAKNIQYF. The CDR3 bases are TGTGCCAGCAGTGGTTCGGCCAAAAACATTCAGTACTTC.

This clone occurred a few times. CDR3 region: CASGTSGRASYEQYF. CDR3 nucleotide sequence: TGTGCCAGCGGGACTAGCGGGAGGGCTTCCTACGAGCAGTACTTC. The rearrangement joins TRBV6-5 to TRBJ2-7, with 16 bases matching TRBD2. Germline V gives CDR1 MNHEY, CDR2 SVGAGI. The V gene end was trimmed by 8 bases and the J gene end by 1 base; junction bases not matched to a gene: 2. The CDR3 is 15 amino acids.

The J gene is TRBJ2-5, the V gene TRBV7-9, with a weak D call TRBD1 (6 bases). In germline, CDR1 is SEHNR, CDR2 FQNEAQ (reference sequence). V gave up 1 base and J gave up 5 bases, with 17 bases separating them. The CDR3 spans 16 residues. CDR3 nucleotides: TGTGCCAGCAGCTTAGAACCCTCCAGGGGTGCGGAGACCCAGTACTTC. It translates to CASSLEPSRGAETQYF.

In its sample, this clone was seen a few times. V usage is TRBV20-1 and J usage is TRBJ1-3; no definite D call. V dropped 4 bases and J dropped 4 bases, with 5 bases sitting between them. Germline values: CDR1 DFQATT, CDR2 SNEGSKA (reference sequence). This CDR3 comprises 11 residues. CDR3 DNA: TGCAGTGCTACGGACGGAAACACCATATATTTT. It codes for CSATDGNTIYF.

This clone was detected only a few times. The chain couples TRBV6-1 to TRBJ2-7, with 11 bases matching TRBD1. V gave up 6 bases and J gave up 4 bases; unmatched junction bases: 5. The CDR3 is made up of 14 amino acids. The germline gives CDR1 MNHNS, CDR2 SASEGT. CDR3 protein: CASRPGTGGYEQYF. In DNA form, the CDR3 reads TGTGCCAGCAGACCCGGGACAGGGGGATACGAGCAGTACTTC.

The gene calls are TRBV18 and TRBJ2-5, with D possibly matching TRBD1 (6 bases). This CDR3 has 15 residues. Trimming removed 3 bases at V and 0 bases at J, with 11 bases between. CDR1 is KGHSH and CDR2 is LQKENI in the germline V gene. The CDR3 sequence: CASSPGAEYQETQYF. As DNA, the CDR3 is TGTGCCAGCTCACCGGGGGCAGAATACCAAGAGACCCAGTACTTC.

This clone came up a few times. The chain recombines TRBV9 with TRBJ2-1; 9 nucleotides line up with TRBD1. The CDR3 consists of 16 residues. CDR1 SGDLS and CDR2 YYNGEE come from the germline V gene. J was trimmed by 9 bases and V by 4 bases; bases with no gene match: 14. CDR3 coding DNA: TGTGCCAGCAGCCCCGATTCCGGGACAGGGTATCGTGAGCAGTTCTTC. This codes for CASSPDSGTGYREQFF.

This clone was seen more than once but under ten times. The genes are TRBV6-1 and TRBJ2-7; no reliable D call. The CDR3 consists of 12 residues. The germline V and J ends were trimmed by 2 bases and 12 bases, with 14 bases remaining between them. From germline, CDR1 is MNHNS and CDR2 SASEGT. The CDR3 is CASSESAEGLYF. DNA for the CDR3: TGTGCCAGCAGTGAATCAGCTGAAGGGTTGTACTTC.

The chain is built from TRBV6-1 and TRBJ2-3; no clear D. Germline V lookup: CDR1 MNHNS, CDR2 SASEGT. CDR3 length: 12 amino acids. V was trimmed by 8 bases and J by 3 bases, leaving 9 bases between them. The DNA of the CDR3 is TGTGCCAGCCACGAACTAACAGATACGCAGTATTTT. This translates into CASHELTDTQYF.

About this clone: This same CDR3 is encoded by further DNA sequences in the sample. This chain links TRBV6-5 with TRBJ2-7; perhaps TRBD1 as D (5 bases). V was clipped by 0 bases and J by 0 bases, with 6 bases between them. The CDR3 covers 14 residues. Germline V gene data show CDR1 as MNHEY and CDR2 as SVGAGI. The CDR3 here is CASSYSQGSYEQYF. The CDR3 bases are TGTGCCAGCAGTTACTCGCAGGGCTCCTACGAGCAGTACTTC.

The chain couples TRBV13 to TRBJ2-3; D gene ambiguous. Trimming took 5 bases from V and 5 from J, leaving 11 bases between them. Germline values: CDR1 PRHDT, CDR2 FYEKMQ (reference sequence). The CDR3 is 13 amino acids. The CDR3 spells CASSLPDGDTQYF. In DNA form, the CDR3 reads TGTGCCAGCAGCCTCCCGGACGGAGATACGCAGTATTTT. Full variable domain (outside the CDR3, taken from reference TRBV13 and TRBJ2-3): AAGVIQSPRHLIKEKRETATLKCYPIPRHDTVYWYQQGPGQDPQFLISFYEKMQSDKGSIPDRFSAQQFSDYHSELNMSSLELGDSALYFCASSLPDGDTQYFGPGTRLTVL.

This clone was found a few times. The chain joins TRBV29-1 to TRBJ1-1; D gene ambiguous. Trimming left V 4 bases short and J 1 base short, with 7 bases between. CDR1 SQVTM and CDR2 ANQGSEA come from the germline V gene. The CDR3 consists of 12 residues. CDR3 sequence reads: CSVAQGNTEAFF. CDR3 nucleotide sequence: TGCAGCGTTGCCCAAGGGAACACTGAAGCTTTCTTT. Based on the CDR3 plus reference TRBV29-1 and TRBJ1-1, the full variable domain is SAVISQKPSRDICQRGTSLTIQCQVDSQVTMMFWYRQQPGQSLTLIATANQGSEATYESGFVIDKFPISRPNLTFSTLTVSNMSPEDSSIYLCSVAQGNTEAFFGQGTRLTVV.

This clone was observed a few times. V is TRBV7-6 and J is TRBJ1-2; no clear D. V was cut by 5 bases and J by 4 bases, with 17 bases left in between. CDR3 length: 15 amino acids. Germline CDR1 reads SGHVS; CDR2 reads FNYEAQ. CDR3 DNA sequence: TGTGCCAGCAGCCCTGGGCCTACTGATGGCTATGGCTACACCTTC. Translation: CASSPGPTDGYGYTF.

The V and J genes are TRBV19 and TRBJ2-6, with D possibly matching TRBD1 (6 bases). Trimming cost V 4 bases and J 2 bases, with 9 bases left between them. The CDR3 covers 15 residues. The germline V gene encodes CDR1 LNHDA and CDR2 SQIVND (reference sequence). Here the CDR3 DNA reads TGTGCCAGTAGTACCCACAGGGCTGGGGCCAACGTCCTGACTTTC. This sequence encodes CASSTHRAGANVLTF.

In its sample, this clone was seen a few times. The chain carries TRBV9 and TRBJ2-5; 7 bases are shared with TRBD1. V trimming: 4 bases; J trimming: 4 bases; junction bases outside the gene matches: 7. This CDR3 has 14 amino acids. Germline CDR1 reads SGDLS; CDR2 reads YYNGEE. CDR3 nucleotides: TGTGCCAGCAGCAGCAGACAGGGTAGAGAGACCCAGTACTTC. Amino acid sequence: CASSSRQGRETQYF.

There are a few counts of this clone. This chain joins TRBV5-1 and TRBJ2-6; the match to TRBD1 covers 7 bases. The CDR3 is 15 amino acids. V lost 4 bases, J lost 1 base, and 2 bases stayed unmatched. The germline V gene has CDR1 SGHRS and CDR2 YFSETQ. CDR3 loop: CASSPQGSGANVLTF. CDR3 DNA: TGCGCCAGCAGCCCACAGGGGTCTGGGGCCAACGTCCTGACTTTC.

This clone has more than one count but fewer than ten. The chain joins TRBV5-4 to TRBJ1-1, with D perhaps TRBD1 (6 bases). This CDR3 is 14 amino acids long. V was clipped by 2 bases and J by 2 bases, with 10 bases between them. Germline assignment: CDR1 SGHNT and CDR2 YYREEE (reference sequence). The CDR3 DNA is TGTGCCAGCAGCTTTGACAGGACCAACACTGAAGCTTTCTTT. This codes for CASSFDRTNTEAFF.

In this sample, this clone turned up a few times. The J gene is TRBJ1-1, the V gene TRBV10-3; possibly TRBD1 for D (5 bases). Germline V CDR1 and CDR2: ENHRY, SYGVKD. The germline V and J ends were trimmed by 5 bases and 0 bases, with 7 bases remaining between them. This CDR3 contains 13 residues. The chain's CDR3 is CAISQGLNTEAFF. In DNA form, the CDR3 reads TGTGCCATCAGTCAGGGACTGAACACTGAAGCTTTCTTT.

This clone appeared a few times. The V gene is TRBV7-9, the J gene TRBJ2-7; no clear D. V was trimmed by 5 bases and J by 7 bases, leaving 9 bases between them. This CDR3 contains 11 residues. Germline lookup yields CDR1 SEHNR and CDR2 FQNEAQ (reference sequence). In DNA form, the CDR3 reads TGTGCCAGCAGCCTTGTCGAAGAGCAGTACTTC. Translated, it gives CASSLVEEQYF. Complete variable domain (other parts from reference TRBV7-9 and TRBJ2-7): DTGVSQNPRHKITKRGQNVTFRCDPISEHNRLYWYRQTLGQGPEFLTYFQNEAQLEKSRLLSDRFSAERPKGSFSTLEIQRTEQGDSAMYLCASSLVEEQYFGPGTRLTVT.

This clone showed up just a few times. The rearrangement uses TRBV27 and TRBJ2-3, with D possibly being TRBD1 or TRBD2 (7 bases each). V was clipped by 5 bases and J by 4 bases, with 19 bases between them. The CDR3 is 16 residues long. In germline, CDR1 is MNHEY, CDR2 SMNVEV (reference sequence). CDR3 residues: CASSLTGRGPPDTQYF. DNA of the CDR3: TGTGCCAGCAGTCTGACAGGGAGGGGACCACCAGATACGCAGTATTTT.

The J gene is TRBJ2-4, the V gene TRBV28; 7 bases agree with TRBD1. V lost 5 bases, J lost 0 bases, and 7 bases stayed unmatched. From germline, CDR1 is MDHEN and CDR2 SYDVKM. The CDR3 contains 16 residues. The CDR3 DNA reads TGTGCCAGCAGTCCTTCGGACAGGATAGCCAAAAACATTCAGTACTTC. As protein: CASSPSDRIAKNIQYF.